The 15 T cell receptor beta chains listed next were all sequenced from one sample in a study. TCRdb re-called the 5' RACE reads through MiXCR, storing one row per CDR3 protein. The data contain over 50,000 distinct CDR3 sequences, around 25% of them seen just once; the ten biggest clones take up roughly 3.1%. Sequenced input: tumor-infiltrating naive CD4+ T cells sorted from the breast tumor. Subset denoted: naive CD4+ T cells, CD4+CD45RA+CD25-. All receptors come from a female donor with breast cancer.

The chain is built from TRBV5-1 and TRBJ2-5; maybe TRBD1 (6 bases). The CDR3 has 14 residues. Per germline, CDR1 SGHRS and CDR2 YFSETQ. V was pared by 6 bases and J by 5 bases, with 17 bases between. The CDR3 coding sequence is TGCGCCAGCAATTCTGACAGGCCTAAGGAGACCCAGTACTTC. Amino acids: CASNSDRPKETQYF. Looking up the rest from reference TRBV5-1 and TRBJ2-5 gives the full variable domain: KAGVTQTPRYLIKTRGQQVTLSCSPISGHRSVSWYQQTPGQGLQFLFEYFSETQRNKGNFPGRFSGRQFSNSRSEMNVSTLELGDSALYLCASNSDRPKETQYFGPGTRLLVL.

The J gene is TRBJ2-7, the V gene TRBV2; D is perhaps TRBD2 (5 bases). V was pared by 8 bases and J by 2 bases, with 16 bases between. CDR1 and CDR2 from the germline V gene are SNHLY and FYNNEI. This CDR3 comprises 14 residues. This CDR3 reads CASHKGVSAYEQYF. In DNA, the CDR3 is TGTGCCAGCCACAAGGGAGTTTCGGCCTACGAGCAGTACTTC.

The genes are TRBV30 and TRBJ1-2; D perhaps matches TRBD1 (6 bases). V was pared by 3 bases and J by 6 bases, with 20 bases between. There are 15 residues in the CDR3. Germline CDR1 is GTSNPN and CDR2 is SVGIG (reference sequence). The CDR3 DNA sequence: TGTGCCTGGAGCTCTCTCTTAGGGGGGAGCAATGGCTACACCTTC. Residues: CAWSSLLGGSNGYTF.

The rearrangement joins TRBV6-5 to TRBJ2-5; D gene uncertain. The CDR3 covers 17 residues. CDR1 MNHEY and CDR2 SVGAGI come from the germline V gene. Deletions cut 0 bases from V and 1 base from J, with 15 bases between. The CDR3, as DNA: TGTGCCAGCAGTTACTCCACGATTCGGCAAGGCCAAGAGACCCAGTACTTC. It is translated as CASSYSTIRQGQETQYF.

This clonotype has a handful of counts. The rearrangement uses TRBV9 and TRBJ1-2; possibly TRBD1 for D (5 bases). The V gene's germline CDR1 is SGDLS and CDR2 YYNGEE. This CDR3 region has 13 residues. Deletions cut 0 bases from V and 8 bases from J, with 11 bases between. The CDR3, as DNA: TGTGCCAGCAGCGTAGACAGGTCCTACGGCTACACCTTC. This encodes CASSVDRSYGYTF.

Worth noting for this clonotype: A much larger clone lies one base from this, so it may be a read error. This sequence joins TRBV7-2 and TRBJ1-4; D is undetermined. The CDR3 extends over 13 amino acids. V was clipped by 7 bases and J by 6 bases, with 12 bases between them. Germline CDR1 and CDR2: SGHTA and FQGNSA. The CDR3 DNA is TGTGCCAGCAACGGATACATAGATGAAAAACTGTTTTTT. Translating it yields CASNGYIDEKLFF.

The J gene is TRBJ2-5, the V gene TRBV4-1, with 9 bases that match TRBD2. Per germline, CDR1 MGHRA and CDR2 YSYEKL. This CDR3 is 18 amino acids long. J gave up 5 bases and V 1 base, and 14 bases lay outside the gene matches. The CDR3 sequence is CASSQAVTSGMGGETQYF. CDR3 sequence (DNA): TGCGCCAGCAGCCAAGCTGTGACTAGCGGAATGGGTGGGGAGACCCAGTACTTC.

V is TRBV15 and J is TRBJ2-1; TRBD2 matches 10 bases. CDR3 length: 18 residues. J was trimmed by 7 bases and V by 3 bases; bases with no gene match: 15. Germline V CDR1 and CDR2: LNHNV, YYDKDF (reference sequence). This CDR3 reads CATSSSSGVSGRVNEQFF. The CDR3 nucleotides read TGTGCCACCAGCAGTTCCTCTGGGGTCAGCGGGAGGGTGAATGAGCAGTTCTTC.

Comments on this clonotype: A read error may produce the germline difference seen at one junction end. The chain carries TRBV7-2 and TRBJ2-7, with D possibly TRBD2 on 6 matching bases. The CDR3 sequence is 15 residues long. CDR1 SGHTA and CDR2 FQGNSA come from the germline V gene. For the CDR3, the DNA is TGTGCCGGCAGCCAGGGACTTGTTCGTTCCTACGAGCAGTACTTC. This codes for CAGSQGLVRSYEQYF.

This clonotype was seen only a few times. The gene calls are TRBV5-1 and TRBJ2-7; unclear D gene. Trimming took off 0 bases at V and 7 bases at J, with 8 bases between the two ends. Germline V gives CDR1 SGHRS, CDR2 YFSETQ. CDR3 size: 12 residues. CDR3 region: CASSLEQREQYF. CDR3 DNA sequence: TGCGCCAGCAGCTTGGAGCAGAGGGAGCAGTACTTC.

The table lists this clonotype with a few counts. The chain links TRBV7-3 to TRBJ2-7, with TRBD2 identical over 9 bases. CDR1 SGHTA and CDR2 FQGTGA come from the germline V gene. This CDR3 spans 14 amino acids. The V gene end was trimmed by 5 bases and the J gene end by 5 bases; junction bases not matched to a gene: 7. The CDR3 sequence: CASSPSGTSHEQYF. CDR3 nucleotides: TGTGCCAGCAGCCCATCCGGGACTAGCCACGAGCAGTACTTC. Drawing the rest from reference TRBV7-3 and TRBJ2-7, the complete variable domain is GAGVSQTPSNKVTEKGKYVELRCDPISGHTALYWYRQSLGQGPEFLIYFQGTGAADDSGLPNDRFFAVRPEGSVSTLKIQRTERGDSAVYLCASSPSGTSHEQYFGPGTRLTVT.

V usage is TRBV24-1 and J usage is TRBJ2-1; D is unclear. This CDR3 has 18 residues. Between the trimmed V and J ends, which lost 3 bases and 0 bases, there was a span of 17 bases. In germline, CDR1 is KGHDR, CDR2 SFDVKD. This chain's CDR3 is CATSDPKPSESSYNEQFF. CDR3 nucleotide sequence: TGTGCCACCAGTGATCCAAAGCCCTCGGAGAGCTCCTACAATGAGCAGTTCTTC.

The chain employs TRBV4-1 and TRBJ2-2, with D possibly matching TRBD2 (6 bases). With 4 bases removed from V and 6 bases from J, the gap between germline ends came to 12 bases. Germline loops: CDR1 MGHRA, CDR2 YSYEKL. The length of the CDR3 is 14 residues. As DNA, the CDR3 is TGCGCCAGCAGCCCCTGGCGGGACCCCGGGGAGCTGTTTTTT. Its protein is CASSPWRDPGELFF.

The J gene is TRBJ2-7, the V gene TRBV4-1; TRBD1 matches at 10 bases. Germline V lookup: CDR1 MGHRA, CDR2 YSYEKL. The CDR3 covers 15 residues. Trimming removed 3 bases from V and 2 bases from J; junction bases left unmatched: 4. The CDR3 DNA reads TGCGCCAGCAGCCATACCGGGACAGGGGCCTACGAGCAGTACTTC. Translated: CASSHTGTGAYEQYF.

Many counts were recorded for this clonotype. The V gene is TRBV7-2, the J gene TRBJ2-5; D is unresolved. The length of the CDR3 is 11 residues. V was shortened by 8 bases and J by 0 bases, with 4 bases between the two germline ends. Germline V gene data show CDR1 as SGHTA and CDR2 as FQGNSA. As DNA, the CDR3 is TGTGCCAGCCGGGACCAAGAGACCCAGTACTTC. This sequence encodes CASRDQETQYF.